This T cell receptor beta chain originates from a study of CD8+ T cells in alopecia areata. Looking at the study overall: Treated patients were dosed with oral tofacitinib, taking 5 to 10 mg twice daily. General observations from the study: Scalp sample data also include resident alphabeta T cells from normal skin.

The sample's treatment: oral pan-JAK inhibitor, 5-10 mg twice daily. Sorting of CD4+ and CD8+ T cells was performed on PBMCs. As to this clone: The antigen remains unidentified.

The CDR3 loop spans 14 amino acids. Germline values: CDR1 SEHNR, CDR2 FQNEAQ (reference sequence). V lost 4 bases and J lost 6, with 15 bases in between. Once RNA had been extracted, it was reverse transcribed into cDNA to act as the sequencing template. Libraries were prepared by immunoSEQ multiplex PCR; TCRdb keeps only in-frame clonotypes and omits some of them. The sample has some 110,000 clones; 58% are singletons. The chain employs TRBV7-9 and TRBJ2-5; D possibly corresponds to TRBD1 (6 bases). The sequence was collected from a human donor with alopecia areata. Sequencing used CD8+ T cells sorted from blood, obtained at week 4, from a patient treated with tofacitinib. The CDR3 region is CASSSQGYGQTQYF. The CDR3 coding sequence is TGTGCCAGCAGCTCGCAGGGGTATGGTCAGACCCAGTACTTC. The full variable domain, with the rest looked up from reference TRBV7-9 and TRBJ2-5, is DTGVSQNPRHKITKRGQNVTFRCDPISEHNRLYWYRQTLGQGPEFLTYFQNEAQLEKSRLLSDRFSAERPKGSFSTLEIQRTEQGDSAMYLCASSSQGYGQTQYFGPGTRLLVL.